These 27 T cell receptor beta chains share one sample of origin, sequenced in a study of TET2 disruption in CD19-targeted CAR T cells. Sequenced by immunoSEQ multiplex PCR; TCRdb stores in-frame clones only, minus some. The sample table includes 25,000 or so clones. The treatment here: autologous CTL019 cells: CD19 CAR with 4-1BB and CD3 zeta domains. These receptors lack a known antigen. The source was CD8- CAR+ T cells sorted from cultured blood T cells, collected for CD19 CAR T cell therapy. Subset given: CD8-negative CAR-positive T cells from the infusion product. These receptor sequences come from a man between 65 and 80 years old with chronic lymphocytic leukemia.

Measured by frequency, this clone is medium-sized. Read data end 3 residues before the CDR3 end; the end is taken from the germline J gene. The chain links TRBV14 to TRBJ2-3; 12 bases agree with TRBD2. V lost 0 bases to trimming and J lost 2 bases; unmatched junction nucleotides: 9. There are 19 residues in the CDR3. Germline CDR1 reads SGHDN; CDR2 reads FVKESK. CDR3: CASSQDSPSGGAVTDTQYF. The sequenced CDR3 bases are TGTGCCAGCAGCCAAGATTCCCCTAGCGGGGGGGCGGTCACAGATACG. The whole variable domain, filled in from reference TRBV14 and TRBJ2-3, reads EAGVTQFPSHSVIEKGQTVTLRCDPISGHDNLYWYRRVMGKEIKFLLHFVKESKQDESGMPNNRFLAERTGGTYSTLKVQPAELEDSGVYFCASSQDSPSGGAVTDTQYFGPGTRLTVL.

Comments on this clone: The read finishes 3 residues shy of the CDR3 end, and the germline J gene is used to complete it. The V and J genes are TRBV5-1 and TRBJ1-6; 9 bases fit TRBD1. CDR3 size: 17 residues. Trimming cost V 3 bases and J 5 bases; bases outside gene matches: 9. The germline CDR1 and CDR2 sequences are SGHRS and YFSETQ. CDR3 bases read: TGCGCCAGCAGCTCAGGACAGGGGCGCGGGGATAATTCACCC. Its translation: CASSSGQGRGDNSP. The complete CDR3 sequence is CASSSGQGRGDNSPLHF.

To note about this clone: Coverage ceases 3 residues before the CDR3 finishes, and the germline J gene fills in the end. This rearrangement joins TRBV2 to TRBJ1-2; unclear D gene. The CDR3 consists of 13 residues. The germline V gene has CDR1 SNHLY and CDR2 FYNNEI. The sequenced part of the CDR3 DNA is TGTGCCAGCAGCCCCCCAAGCTCGGGGGGC. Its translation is CASSPPSSGG. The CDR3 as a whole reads CASSPPSSGGYTF.

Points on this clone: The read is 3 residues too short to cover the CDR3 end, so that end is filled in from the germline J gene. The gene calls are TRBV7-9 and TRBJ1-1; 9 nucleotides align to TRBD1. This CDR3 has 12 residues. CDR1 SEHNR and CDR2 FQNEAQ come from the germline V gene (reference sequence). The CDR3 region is CASNRQGETAFF. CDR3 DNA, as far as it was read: TGTGCCAGCAACCGACAGGGGGAGACA.

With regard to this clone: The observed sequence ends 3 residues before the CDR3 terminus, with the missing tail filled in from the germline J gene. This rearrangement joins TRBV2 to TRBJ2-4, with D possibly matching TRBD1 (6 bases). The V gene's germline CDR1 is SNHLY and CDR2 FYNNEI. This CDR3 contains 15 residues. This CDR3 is CASTGRAGDGETQYF. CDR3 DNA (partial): TGTGCCAGCACCGGTCGGGCAGGGGATGGAGAGACT.

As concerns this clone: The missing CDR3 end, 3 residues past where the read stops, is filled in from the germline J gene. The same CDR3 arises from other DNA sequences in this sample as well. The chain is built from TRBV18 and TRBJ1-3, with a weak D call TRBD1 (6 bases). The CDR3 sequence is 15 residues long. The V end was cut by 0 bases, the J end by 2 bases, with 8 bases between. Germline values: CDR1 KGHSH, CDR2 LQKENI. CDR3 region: CASSPPRTAGNTIYF. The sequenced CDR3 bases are TGTGCCAGCTCACCACCGAGGACAGCTGGAAACACC. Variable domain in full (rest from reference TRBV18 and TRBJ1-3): NAGVMQNPRHLVRRRGQEARLRCSPMKGHSHVYWYRQLPEEGLKFMVYLQKENIIDESGMPKERFSAEFPKEGPSILRIQQVVRGDSAAYFCASSPPRTAGNTIYFGEGSWLTVV.

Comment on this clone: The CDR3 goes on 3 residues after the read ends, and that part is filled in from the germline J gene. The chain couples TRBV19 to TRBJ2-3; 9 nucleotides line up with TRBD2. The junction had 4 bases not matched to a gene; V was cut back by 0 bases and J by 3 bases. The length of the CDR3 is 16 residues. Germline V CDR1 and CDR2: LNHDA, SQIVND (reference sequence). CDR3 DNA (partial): TGTGCCAGTAGTATAGAGCGGGGGGGCCTTACAGATACG. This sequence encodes CASSIERGGLTDT. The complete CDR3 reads CASSIERGGLTDTQYF.

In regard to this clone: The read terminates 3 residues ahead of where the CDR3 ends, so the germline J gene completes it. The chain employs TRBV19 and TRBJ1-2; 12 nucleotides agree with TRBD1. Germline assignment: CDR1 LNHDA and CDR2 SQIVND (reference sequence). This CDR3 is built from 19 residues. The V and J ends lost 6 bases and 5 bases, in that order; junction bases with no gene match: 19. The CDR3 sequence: CASRGTGGEAGWVTYGYTF. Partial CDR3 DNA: TGTGCCAGTAGGGGGACAGGGGGCGAAGCTGGATGGGTTACTTATGGC.

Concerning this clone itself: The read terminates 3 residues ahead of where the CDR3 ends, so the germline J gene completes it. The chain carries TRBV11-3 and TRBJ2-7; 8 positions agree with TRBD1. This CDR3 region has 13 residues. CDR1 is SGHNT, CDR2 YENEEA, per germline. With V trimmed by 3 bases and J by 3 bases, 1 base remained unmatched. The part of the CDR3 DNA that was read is TGTGCCAGCAGCTTCGGGACAGGCTACGAG. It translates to CASSFGTGYE. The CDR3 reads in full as CASSFGTGYEQYF.

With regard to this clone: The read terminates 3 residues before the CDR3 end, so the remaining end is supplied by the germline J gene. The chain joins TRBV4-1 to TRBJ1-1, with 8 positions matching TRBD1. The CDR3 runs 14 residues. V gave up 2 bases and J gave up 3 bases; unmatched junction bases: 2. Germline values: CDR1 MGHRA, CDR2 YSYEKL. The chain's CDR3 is CASSQRQGYTEAFF. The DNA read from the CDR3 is TGCGCCAGCAGCCAAAGACAGGGGTACACTGAA.

The CDR3 bases that were read are TGTGCCAGCAGCTTATGTGGCCCCCCGGGGTCACCC. Its protein product is CASSLCGPPGSP. The full CDR3 is CASSLCGPPGSPLHF. The V call is TRBV11-3, the J call TRBJ1-6; D remains ambiguous. The read terminates 3 residues ahead of where the CDR3 ends, so the germline J gene completes it. The CDR3 has 15 amino acids. Germline V CDR1 and CDR2: SGHNT, YENEEA. V gave up 2 bases and J gave up 10 bases, with 15 bases separating them.

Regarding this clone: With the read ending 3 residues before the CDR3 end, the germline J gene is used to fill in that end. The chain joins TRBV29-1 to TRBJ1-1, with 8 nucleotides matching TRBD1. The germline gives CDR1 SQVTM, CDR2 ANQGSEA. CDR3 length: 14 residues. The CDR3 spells CSVEAGGLSRGAFF. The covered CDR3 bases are TGCAGCGTTGAAGCAGGGGGCCTCAGCCGTGGG.

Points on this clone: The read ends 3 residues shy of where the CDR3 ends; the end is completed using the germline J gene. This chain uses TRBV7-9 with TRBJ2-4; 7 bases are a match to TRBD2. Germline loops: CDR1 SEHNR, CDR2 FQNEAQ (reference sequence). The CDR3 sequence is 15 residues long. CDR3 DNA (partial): TGTGCCAGCAGCATACAGCAAAATAGGGACTATGGT. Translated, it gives CASSIQQNRDYG. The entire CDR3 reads CASSIQQNRDYGQYF.

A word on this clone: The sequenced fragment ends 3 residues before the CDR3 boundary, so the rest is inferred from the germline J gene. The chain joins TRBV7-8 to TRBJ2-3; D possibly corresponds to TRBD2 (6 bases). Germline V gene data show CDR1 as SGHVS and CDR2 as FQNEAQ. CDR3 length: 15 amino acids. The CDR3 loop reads CASRPSRGSGETQYF. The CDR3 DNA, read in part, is TGTGCCAGCAGACCATCCCGGGGTTCGGGAGAGACG.

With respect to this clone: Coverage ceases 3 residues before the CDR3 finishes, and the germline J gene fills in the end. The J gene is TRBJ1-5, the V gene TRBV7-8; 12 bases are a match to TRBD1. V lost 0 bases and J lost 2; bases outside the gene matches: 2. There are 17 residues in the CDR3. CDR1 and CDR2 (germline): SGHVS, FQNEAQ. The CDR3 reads CASSLAGQGAGNQPQHF. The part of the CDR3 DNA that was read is TGTGCCAGCAGCTTAGCGGGACAGGGGGCCGGCAATCAGCCC.

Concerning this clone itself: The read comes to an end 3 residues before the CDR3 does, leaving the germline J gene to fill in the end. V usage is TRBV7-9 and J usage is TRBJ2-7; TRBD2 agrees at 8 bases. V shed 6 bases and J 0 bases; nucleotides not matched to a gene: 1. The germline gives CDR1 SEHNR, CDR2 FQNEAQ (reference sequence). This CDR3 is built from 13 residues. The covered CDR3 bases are TGTGCCAGCAGTCGGGGGGGCTCCTACGAG. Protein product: CASSRGGSYE. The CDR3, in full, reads CASSRGGSYEQYF.

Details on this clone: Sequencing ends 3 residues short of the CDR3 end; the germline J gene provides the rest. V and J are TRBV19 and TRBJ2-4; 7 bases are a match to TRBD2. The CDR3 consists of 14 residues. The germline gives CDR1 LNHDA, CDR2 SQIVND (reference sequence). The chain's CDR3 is CASSFLRDYYGQYF. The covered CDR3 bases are TGTGCCAGTAGTTTCTTACGGGACTACTATGGT.

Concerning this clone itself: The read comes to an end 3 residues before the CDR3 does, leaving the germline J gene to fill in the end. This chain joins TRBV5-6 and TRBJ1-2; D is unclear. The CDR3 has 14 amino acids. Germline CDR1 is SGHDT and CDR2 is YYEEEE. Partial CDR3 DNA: TGTGCCAGCAGCTTCAAAGGGTTCTACAATGAC. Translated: CASSFKGFYND. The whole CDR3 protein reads CASSFKGFYNDYTF.

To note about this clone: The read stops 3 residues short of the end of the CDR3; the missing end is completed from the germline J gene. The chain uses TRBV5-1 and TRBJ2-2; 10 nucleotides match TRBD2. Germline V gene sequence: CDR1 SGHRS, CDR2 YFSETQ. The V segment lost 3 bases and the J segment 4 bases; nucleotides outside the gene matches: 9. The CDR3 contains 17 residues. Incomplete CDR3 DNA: TGCGCCAGCAGCTCGGAGCGGGGGGGCCGTGGCACCGGGGAG. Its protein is CASSSERGGRGTGE. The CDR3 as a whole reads CASSSERGGRGTGELFF.

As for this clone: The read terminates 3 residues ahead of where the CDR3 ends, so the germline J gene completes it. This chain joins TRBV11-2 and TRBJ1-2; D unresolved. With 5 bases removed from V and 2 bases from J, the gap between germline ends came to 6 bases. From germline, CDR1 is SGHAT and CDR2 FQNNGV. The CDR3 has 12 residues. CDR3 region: CASSTNNYGYTF. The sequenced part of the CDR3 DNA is TGTGCCAGCAGCACAAACAACTATGGC.

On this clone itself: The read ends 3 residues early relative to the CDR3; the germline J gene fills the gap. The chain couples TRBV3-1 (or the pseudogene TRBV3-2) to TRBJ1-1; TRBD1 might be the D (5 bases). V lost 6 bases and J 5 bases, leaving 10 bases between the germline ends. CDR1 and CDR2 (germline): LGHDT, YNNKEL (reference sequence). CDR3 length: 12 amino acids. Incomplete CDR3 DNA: TGTGCCAGCAGATCGACAGAAACTGAA. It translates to CASRSTETE. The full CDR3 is CASRSTETEAFF.

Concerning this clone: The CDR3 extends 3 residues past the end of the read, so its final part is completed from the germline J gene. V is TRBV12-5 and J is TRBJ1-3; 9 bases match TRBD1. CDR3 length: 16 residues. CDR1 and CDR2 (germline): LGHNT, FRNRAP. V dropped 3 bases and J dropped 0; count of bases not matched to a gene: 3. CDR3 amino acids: CASGLGTGSSGNTIYF. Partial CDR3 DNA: TGTGCTAGTGGTTTAGGGACAGGGAGCTCTGGAAACACC.

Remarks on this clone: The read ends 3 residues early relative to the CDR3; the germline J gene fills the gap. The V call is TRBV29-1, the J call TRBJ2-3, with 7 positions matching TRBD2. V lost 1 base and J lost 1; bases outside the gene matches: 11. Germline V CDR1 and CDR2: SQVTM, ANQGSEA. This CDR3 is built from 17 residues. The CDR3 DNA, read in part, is TGCAGCGTTGAAGTCCCCGCTGGGGCGGGGGGCACAGATACG. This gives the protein CSVEVPAGAGGTDT. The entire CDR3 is CSVEVPAGAGGTDTQYF.

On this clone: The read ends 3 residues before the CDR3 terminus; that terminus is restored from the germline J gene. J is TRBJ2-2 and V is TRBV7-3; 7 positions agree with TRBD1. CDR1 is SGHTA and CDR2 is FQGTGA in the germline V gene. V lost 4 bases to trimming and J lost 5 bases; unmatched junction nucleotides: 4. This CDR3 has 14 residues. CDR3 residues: CASSSEGATGELFF. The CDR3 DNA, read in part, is TGTGCCAGCAGCTCCGAGGGGGCAACCGGGGAG.

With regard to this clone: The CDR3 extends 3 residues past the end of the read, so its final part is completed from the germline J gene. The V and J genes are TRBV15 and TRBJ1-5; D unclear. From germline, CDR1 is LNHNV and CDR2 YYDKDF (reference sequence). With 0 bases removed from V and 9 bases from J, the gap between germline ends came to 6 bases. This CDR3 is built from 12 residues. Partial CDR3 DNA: TGTGCCACCAGCAGAGATCGGTCGCCC. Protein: CATSRDRSP. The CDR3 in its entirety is CATSRDRSPQHF.

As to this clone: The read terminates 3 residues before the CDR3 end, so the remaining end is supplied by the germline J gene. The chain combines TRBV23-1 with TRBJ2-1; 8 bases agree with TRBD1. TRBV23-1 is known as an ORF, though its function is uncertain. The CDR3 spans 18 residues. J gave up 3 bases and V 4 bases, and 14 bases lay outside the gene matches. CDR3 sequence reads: CASSRTIKSGGIYNEQFF. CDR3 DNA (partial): TGCGCCAGCAGTCGGACCATCAAATCAGGGGGCATCTACAATGAG.

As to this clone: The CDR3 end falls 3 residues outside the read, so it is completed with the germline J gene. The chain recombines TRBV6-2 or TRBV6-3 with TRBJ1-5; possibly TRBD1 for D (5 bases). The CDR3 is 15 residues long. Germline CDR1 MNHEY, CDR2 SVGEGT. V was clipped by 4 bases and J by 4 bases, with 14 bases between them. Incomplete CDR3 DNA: TGTGCCAGCAGTTCAGGCCAGGGATGGAATCAGCCC. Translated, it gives CASSSGQGWNQP. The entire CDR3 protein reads CASSSGQGWNQPQHF.